This paragraph reports one T cell receptor beta chain. Its antigen is unknown. V dropped 0 bases and J dropped 2 bases, with 9 bases sitting between them. Germline lookup yields CDR1 LGHNA and CDR2 YSLEER. There are 15 residues in the CDR3. This record comes from a study of post-analysis software for immune sequencing data. Study in general: Relapsing-remitting, secondary progressive and progressive-relapsing courses of multiple sclerosis were included. The study's findings and limits: When patients were compared with controls, 4 or 5 TRBV segments were more frequent, TRBV5-6, TRBV5-1 and TRBV20-1 among them.

Unique molecular identifiers were present in the TCR beta cDNA libraries. TCRdb re-called the PCR reads with MiXCR, one entry per CDR3 protein. The sample gives some 700,000 distinct CDR3 sequences, 55% to 60% of which show up once; approximately 11% is in the top ten. The source is a girl aged 2-10 years with multiple sclerosis. The sequenced material came from blood. The chain combines TRBV4-3 with TRBJ2-3, with D unclear. The CDR3 bases are TGCGCCAGCAGCCAAGACCGCCTCGTCACAGATACGCAGTATTTT. It translates to CASSQDRLVTDTQYF.